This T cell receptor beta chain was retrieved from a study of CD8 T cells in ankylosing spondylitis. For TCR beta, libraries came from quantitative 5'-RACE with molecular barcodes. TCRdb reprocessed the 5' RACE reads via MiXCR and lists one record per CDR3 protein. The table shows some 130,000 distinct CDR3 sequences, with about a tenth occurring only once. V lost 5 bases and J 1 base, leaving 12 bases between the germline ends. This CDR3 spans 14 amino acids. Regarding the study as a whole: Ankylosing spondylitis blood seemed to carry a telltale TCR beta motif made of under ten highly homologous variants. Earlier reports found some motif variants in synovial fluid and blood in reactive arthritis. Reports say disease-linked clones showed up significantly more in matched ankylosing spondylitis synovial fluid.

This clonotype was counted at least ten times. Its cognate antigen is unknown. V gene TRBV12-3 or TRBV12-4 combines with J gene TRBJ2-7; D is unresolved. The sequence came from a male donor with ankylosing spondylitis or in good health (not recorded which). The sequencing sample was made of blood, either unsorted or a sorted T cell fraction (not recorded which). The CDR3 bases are TGTGCCAGCAGTCCACCAAGGCAGTCCTACGAGCAGTACTTC. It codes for CASSPPRQSYEQYF.